A single sample is the source of the 8 T cell receptor beta chains below, sequenced in a study of T cell changes during pregnancy in multiple sclerosis. Data came from immunoSEQ multiplex PCR; TCRdb stores just in-frame clones and leaves some out. This table holds over 65,000 clones, roughly 94% found once. The specimen was peripheral blood, collected in the third trimester of pregnancy. These receptors were taken from a female donor with multiple sclerosis, enrolled in a pregnancy study.

V usage is TRBV27 and J usage is TRBJ1-2, with D possibly being TRBD1 (6 bases). Trimming removed 6 bases at V and 7 bases at J, with 12 bases between. CDR1 is MNHEY, CDR2 SMNVEV, per germline (reference sequence). The CDR3 consists of 12 residues. The CDR3: CASSTGGAGYTF. For the CDR3, the DNA is TGTGCCAGCAGCACTGGGGGGGCTGGCTACACCTTC.

V usage is TRBV7-9 and J usage is TRBJ1-3; perhaps TRBD1 as D (5 bases). V lost 5 bases and J lost 0, with 23 bases in between. From germline, CDR1 is SEHNR and CDR2 FQNEAQ (reference sequence). This CDR3 is 19 amino acids long. The CDR3 coding sequence is TGTGCCAGCAGCCCAGCCGCCTCAATACAGGCTGCCTCTGGAAACACCATATATTTT. This gives the protein CASSPAASIQAASGNTIYF.

This chain links TRBV7-3 with TRBJ1-1; D possibly corresponds to TRBD1 (6 bases). Trimming removed 5 bases at V and 4 bases at J, with 20 bases between. Looked up from germline, CDR1 is SGHTA and CDR2 is FQGTGA. The CDR3 sequence is 16 residues long. CDR3 residues: CASSNLGGGGITEAFF. The CDR3 bases are TGTGCCAGCAGCAACCTAGGGGGGGGAGGGATCACTGAAGCTTTCTTT. Together with reference TRBV7-3 and TRBJ1-1, the CDR3 gives the full variable domain: GAGVSQTPSNKVTEKGKYVELRCDPISGHTALYWYRQSLGQGPEFLIYFQGTGAADDSGLPNDRFFAVRPEGSVSTLKIQRTERGDSAVYLCASSNLGGGGITEAFFGQGTRLTVV.

This chain uses TRBV9 with TRBJ1-1; 9 positions agree with TRBD1. J gave up 1 base and V 4 bases, and 5 bases lay outside the gene matches. The CDR3 runs to 15 residues. Germline CDR1 reads SGDLS; CDR2 reads YYNGEE. CDR3 amino acids: CASSLGGQGNTEAFF. DNA of the CDR3: TGTGCCAGCAGCCTCGGGGGACAGGGGAACACTGAAGCTTTCTTT.

The chain employs TRBV9 and TRBJ1-2, with D tentatively TRBD1 (6 bases). Germline-derived CDR1 and CDR2 are SGDLS and YYNGEE. CDR3 length: 17 residues. The V gene lost 4 bases and the J gene lost 0 bases, with 19 bases spanning the gap. For the CDR3, the DNA is TGTGCCAGCAGCCACCGTTCCGACAGGTTAGCTAACTATGGCTACACCTTC. Its translation: CASSHRSDRLANYGYTF.

The genes are TRBV4-3 and TRBJ2-7; TRBD2 aligns across 9 bases. V dropped 1 base and J dropped 4; count of bases not matched to a gene: 5. The CDR3 loop spans 15 amino acids. Per germline, CDR1 LGHNA and CDR2 YSLEER. The DNA of the CDR3 is TGCGCCAGCAGCCAAGGGTCTAGCGGGGTTTACGAGCAGTACTTC. Amino acid sequence: CASSQGSSGVYEQYF.

As DNA, the CDR3 is TGTGCCAGCAGCCCCCACGACGGGGGGGCCTTTGGCGAGCAGTACTTC. Encoded protein: CASSPHDGGAFGEQYF. The V gene is TRBV4-2, the J gene TRBJ2-7; TRBD2 matches at 8 bases. Unmatched junction bases numbered 14, after V lost 4 bases and J lost 6 bases. This CDR3 comprises 16 residues. CDR1 is LGHNA and CDR2 is YNFKEQ in the germline V gene.

This chain joins TRBV11-2 and TRBJ1-2; 7 nucleotides line up with TRBD1. V dropped 3 bases and J dropped 5; count of bases not matched to a gene: 6. The CDR3 runs 14 residues. Looked up from germline, CDR1 is SGHAT and CDR2 is FQNNGV. For the CDR3, the DNA is TGTGCCAGCAGCTTGGGTGAGGGGGCGTATGGCTACACCTTC. Translated, it gives CASSLGEGAYGYTF. Variable domain in full (rest from reference TRBV11-2 and TRBJ1-2): EAGVAQSPRYKIIEKRQSVAFWCNPISGHATLYWYQQILGQGPKLLIQFQNNGVVDDSQLPKDRFSAERLKGVDSTLKIQPAKLEDSAVYLCASSLGEGAYGYTFGSGTRLTVV.